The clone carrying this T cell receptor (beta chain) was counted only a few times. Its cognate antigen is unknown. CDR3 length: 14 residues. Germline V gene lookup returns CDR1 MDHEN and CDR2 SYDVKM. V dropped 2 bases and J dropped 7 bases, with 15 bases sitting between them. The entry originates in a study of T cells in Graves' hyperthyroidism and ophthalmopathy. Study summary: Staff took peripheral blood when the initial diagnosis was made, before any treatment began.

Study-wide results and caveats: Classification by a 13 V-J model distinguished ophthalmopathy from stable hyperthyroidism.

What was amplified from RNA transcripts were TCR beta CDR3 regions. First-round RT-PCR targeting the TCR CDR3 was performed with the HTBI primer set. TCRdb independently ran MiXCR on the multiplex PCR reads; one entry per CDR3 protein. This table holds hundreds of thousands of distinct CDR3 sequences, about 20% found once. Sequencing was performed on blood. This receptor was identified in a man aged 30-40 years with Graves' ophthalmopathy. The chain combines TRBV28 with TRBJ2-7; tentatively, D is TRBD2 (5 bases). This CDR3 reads CASSLSSGLREQYF. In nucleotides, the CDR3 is TGTGCCAGCAGTTTAAGTTCGGGGTTGAGGGAGCAGTACTTC. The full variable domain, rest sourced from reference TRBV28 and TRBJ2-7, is DVKVTQSSRYLVKRTGEKVFLECVQDMDHENMFWYRQDPGLGLRLIYFSYDVKMKEKGDIPEGYSVSREKKERFSLILESASTNQTSMYLCASSLSSGLREQYFGPGTRLTVT.